These T cell receptor beta chains were read from a single sample in a study of identical twins. Each CDR3 protein is one row after TCRdb ran MiXCR on the 5' RACE reads. Among roughly 720,000 distinct CDR3 sequences, 15% to 20% were seen once, and the ten largest hold around 13%. This sample also appeared in a second study, on T cells expressing NK-cell markers.

The sequenced sample was PBMCs. Receptor source: a woman younger than 30 in good health. CDR3s include the opening cysteine and the closing phenylalanine or tryptophan. D genes are given only for firm matches. Expanded clones get a size class; other rows say once, few or many, or leave the size out.

clone size: .
D gene: .
V gene: TRBV5-6
J gene: TRBJ2-7
CDR3 protein: CASCYGQGNYEQYF
CDR3 DNA: TGTGCCAGCTGCTACGGGCAGGGTAACTACGAGCAGTACTTC

clone size: .
D gene: .
V gene: TRBV12-3/TRBV12-4
J gene: TRBJ1-2
CDR3 protein: CASSYRAGGYTF
CDR3 DNA: TGTGCCAGCAGTTACAGGGCGGGAGGCTACACCTTC

clone size: few
D gene: .
V gene: TRBV11-2
J gene: TRBJ1-6
CDR3 protein: CATGSQNSPLHF
CDR3 DNA: TGTGCCACTGGATCGCAGAATTCACCCCTCCACTTT

clone size: few
D gene: TRBD2
V gene: TRBV20-1
J gene: TRBJ2-1
CDR3 protein: CSAGWLAGGPNEQFF
CDR3 DNA: TGCAGTGCTGGGTGGCTAGCGGGGGGTCCTAATGAGCAGTTCTTC

clone size: many
D gene: .
V gene: TRBV12-3/TRBV12-4
J gene: TRBJ2-1
CDR3 protein: CASSFGNEQFF
CDR3 DNA: TGTGCCAGCAGTTTTGGGAATGAGCAGTTCTTC

clone size: .
D gene: .
V gene: TRBV6-4
J gene: TRBJ2-1
CDR3 protein: CASSTQGGSEQFF
CDR3 DNA: TGTGCCAGCAGCACTCAAGGGGGAAGTGAGCAGTTCTTC

clone size: .
D gene: .
V gene: TRBV4-3
J gene: TRBJ2-2
CDR3 protein: CASSQAIPTGELFF
CDR3 DNA: TGCGCCAGCAGCCAAGCCATTCCCACCGGGGAGCTGTTTTTT

clone size: .
D gene: .
V gene: TRBV20-1
J gene: TRBJ1-1
CDR3 protein: CSARMPGHHTEAFF
CDR3 DNA: TGCAGTGCTAGGATGCCGGGGCATCACACTGAAGCTTTCTTT

clone size: few
D gene: TRBD1
V gene: TRBV9
J gene: TRBJ1-5
CDR3 protein: CASSPGTGIYQPQHF
CDR3 DNA: TGTGCCAGCAGCCCCGGGACAGGGATCTATCAGCCCCAGCATTTT

clone size: .
D gene: .
V gene: TRBV7-8
J gene: TRBJ1-2
CDR3 protein: CASSLERGGGTYGYTF
CDR3 DNA: TGTGCCAGCAGCTTAGAGAGAGGCGGCGGGACCTATGGCTACACCTTC

clone size: few
D gene: .
V gene: TRBV27
J gene: TRBJ2-1
CDR3 protein: CASSPAGTVAYNEQFF
CDR3 DNA: TGTGCCAGCAGTCCAGCCGGGACGGTGGCCTACAATGAGCAGTTCTTC

clone size: .
D gene: .
V gene: TRBV12-3/TRBV12-4
J gene: TRBJ2-6
CDR3 protein: CASRSLGANVLTF
CDR3 DNA: TGTGCCAGCAGATCGCTGGGGGCCAACGTCCTGACTTTC

clone size: few
D gene: .
V gene: TRBV12-3/TRBV12-4
J gene: TRBJ2-7
CDR3 protein: CASSLGGFAYEQYF
CDR3 DNA: TGTGCCAGCAGTTTAGGCGGCTTTGCCTACGAGCAGTACTTC

clone size: few
D gene: .
V gene: TRBV24-1
J gene: TRBJ2-5
CDR3 protein: CATSDPPKETQYF
CDR3 DNA: TGTGCCACCAGTGACCCCCCCAAGGAGACCCAGTACTTC

clone size: .
D gene: .
V gene: TRBV12-3/TRBV12-4
J gene: TRBJ1-1
CDR3 protein: CASSFLGGDTEAFF
CDR3 DNA: TGTGCCAGCAGTTTCTTGGGGGGAGACACTGAAGCTTTCTTT

clone size: .
D gene: .
V gene: TRBV20-1
J gene: TRBJ2-7
CDR3 protein: CSAVRVAPFYEQYF
CDR3 DNA: TGCAGTGCTGTCCGGGTCGCTCCTTTCTACGAGCAGTACTTC

clone size: few
D gene: .
V gene: TRBV5-5
J gene: TRBJ1-2
CDR3 protein: CASSLGSPANYGYTF
CDR3 DNA: TGTGCCAGCAGCTTGGGATCGCCAGCTAACTATGGCTACACCTTC

clone size: few
D gene: .
V gene: TRBV27
J gene: TRBJ2-1
CDR3 protein: CASMGGASYNEQFF
CDR3 DNA: TGTGCCAGCATGGGGGGGGCCTCCTACAATGAGCAGTTCTTC

clone size: few
D gene: TRBD2
V gene: TRBV11-2
J gene: TRBJ2-1
CDR3 protein: CASSPASLLAGEYNEQFF
CDR3 DNA: TGTGCCAGCAGCCCCGCCTCCCTACTAGCGGGGGAATACAATGAGCAGTTCTTC

clone size: few
D gene: TRBD2
V gene: TRBV5-1
J gene: TRBJ2-1
CDR3 protein: CASSLDLAGGLISYNEQFF
CDR3 DNA: TGCGCCAGCAGCTTGGACCTAGCGGGAGGGCTAATTTCCTACAATGAGCAGTTCTTC

clone size: .
D gene: TRBD1
V gene: TRBV30
J gene: TRBJ2-5
CDR3 protein: CAWGTGTGYTETQYF
CDR3 DNA: TGTGCCTGGGGGACAGGTACAGGGTATACAGAGACCCAGTACTTC

clone size: .
D gene: .
V gene: TRBV6-6
J gene: TRBJ1-1
CDR3 protein: CASSFPLTEAFF
CDR3 DNA: TGTGCCAGCAGTTTCCCGTTAACTGAAGCTTTCTTT

clone size: few
D gene: .
V gene: TRBV5-1
J gene: TRBJ2-1
CDR3 protein: CASSSDGNSNEQFF
CDR3 DNA: TGCGCCAGCAGCTCCGACGGTAATTCCAATGAGCAGTTCTTC

clone size: many
D gene: TRBD1
V gene: TRBV12-3/TRBV12-4
J gene: TRBJ1-2
CDR3 protein: CASSRTGGFTGYTF
CDR3 DNA: TGTGCCAGCAGCCGGACAGGGGGATTTACGGGCTACACCTTC

clone size: few
D gene: TRBD2
V gene: TRBV29-1
J gene: TRBJ2-7
CDR3 protein: CSVEDPKTSGIYEQYF
CDR3 DNA: TGCAGCGTTGAAGATCCTAAGACTAGCGGGATCTACGAGCAGTACTTC

clone size: .
D gene: TRBD2
V gene: TRBV5-1
J gene: TRBJ2-3
CDR3 protein: CASSLASGEGDTQYF
CDR3 DNA: TGCGCCAGCAGCTTGGCTAGCGGGGAAGGGGATACGCAGTATTTT

clone size: few
D gene: .
V gene: TRBV29-1
J gene: TRBJ2-1
CDR3 protein: CSVEQGWVEQFF
CDR3 DNA: TGCAGCGTCGAACAGGGATGGGTTGAGCAGTTCTTC

clone size: .
D gene: TRBD2
V gene: TRBV29-1
J gene: TRBJ2-1
CDR3 protein: CSVEVTGGLPNEQFF
CDR3 DNA: TGCAGCGTTGAAGTAACGGGAGGGCTTCCCAATGAGCAGTTCTTC

clone size: .
D gene: .
V gene: TRBV9
J gene: TRBJ2-1
CDR3 protein: CASSIHPDREQFF
CDR3 DNA: TGTGCCAGCAGCATCCACCCGGACAGAGAGCAGTTCTTC

clone size: .
D gene: .
V gene: TRBV27
J gene: TRBJ1-5
CDR3 protein: CASSSWSDGQPQHF
CDR3 DNA: TGTGCCAGCAGTTCGTGGAGTGACGGTCAGCCCCAGCATTTT

clone size: .
D gene: TRBD2
V gene: TRBV20-1
J gene: TRBJ2-3
CDR3 protein: CSASPVAGDTDTQYF
CDR3 DNA: TGCAGTGCCTCTCCCGTAGCGGGGGACACAGATACGCAGTATTTT

clone size: .
D gene: .
V gene: TRBV5-1
J gene: TRBJ2-1
CDR3 protein: CASSLGDTTNEQFF
CDR3 DNA: TGCGCCAGCAGCCTCGGGGACACCACCAATGAGCAGTTCTTC

clone size: .
D gene: TRBD2
V gene: TRBV11-2
J gene: TRBJ2-3
CDR3 protein: CASSPGTKTQYF
CDR3 DNA: TGTGCCAGCAGTCCCGGGACTAAAACGCAGTATTTT

clone size: few
D gene: .
V gene: TRBV5-1
J gene: TRBJ2-3
CDR3 protein: CASSLGARTDTQYF
CDR3 DNA: TGCGCCAGCAGCTTGGGAGCGCGCACAGATACGCAGTATTTT

clone size: .
D gene: .
V gene: TRBV4-3
J gene: TRBJ2-1
CDR3 protein: CASSQEGAAANEQFF
CDR3 DNA: TGCGCCAGCAGCCAAGAAGGCGCCGCCGCCAATGAGCAGTTCTTC

clone size: few
D gene: .
V gene: TRBV7-9
J gene: TRBJ2-5
CDR3 protein: CASVGNSETQYF
CDR3 DNA: TGTGCCAGCGTTGGGAATTCGGAGACCCAGTACTTC